What follows describes a single T cell receptor beta chain. The table lists this clone with a count of one. Its antigen is still unknown. No base quality information exists; no much larger clone differs at one position. The data belong to a study of blood T cell repertoires in COVID-19 (TCRdb year 2020). Concerning the study at large: The collaborator samples originated in the United States, Italy and Spain and spanned the acute and convalescent phases of COVID-19. The prospective study material was composed of cDNA or gDNA derived from T cells, B-cell-depleted T cells, or PBMCs. Deeply sampled blood TCRbeta repertoires from subjects exposed to, actively infected with, or recovered from COVID-19 were included in the dataset. The repertoires were released in a freely available public database meant as a resource for research on the immune response to SARS-CoV-2. Samples were obtained from the ongoing ImmuneRACE study (first 160 participants) and from over 1,000 subjects provided by 6 global collaborators. A de-identified subject ID, COVID-19 status, age in years and sex were almost always included in the sample metadata. Where HLA class I and class II types were available, the types were taken from metadata supplied by the sample provider, not from assay-based typing. What the research found in general, with its limitations: The amount of clinical and demographic metadata varied by source and participant and was provided uncurated.

The CDR3 sequence holds 14 residues, the cysteine and phenylalanine included. Here the CDR3 DNA is all that survives: 42 bases in frame from base 1. The junction shows trimming of 5 bases on V and 9 bases on J, plus 20 bases between the germline ends. Reading the germline V gene (reference sequence) gives CDR1 GTSNPN and CDR2 SVGIG. Collaborating institutions collected whole blood in K2EDTA tubes following their own protocols. Collaborator samples were shipped for TCRbeta analysis as frozen whole blood, isolated PBMCs, or DNA extracted from either sample type. TCRbeta CDR3 regions were amplified from genomic DNA using the immunoSEQ Assay, a bias-controlled multiplex PCR. The published analysis was carried out like this. The number of nucleated cells in each sample was estimated from the amplification of reference gene primers within the assay. Sequence reads were collapsed and filtered to measure the absolute abundance of every unique TCRbeta CDR3 rearrangement. For each sample, productive Simpson clonality was calculated as the square root of Simpson's diversity index over productive rearrangements. TCRdb stores this immuneACCESS table with in-frame sequences only. Part of the clones is absent; in the studies checked, under half of the shortfall reflects unresolved V genes, and no reason is known for the rest. The D gene and trimming were derived from the DNA, and the V and J assignments and clone size from that table. The sample records under 300,000 clones, about nine tenths of which are singletons. The ten largest clones add up to roughly 5.8% of the sample.

The specimen was peripheral blood. The source is a man in his fifties or sixties with acute or convalescent COVID-19. In this chain, TRBV30 is recombined with TRBJ1-5, with the D gene not confidently named. Here is the DNA: TGTGCCTGGGGCTGGGCCTCTGGGTTGGGGCCCCAGCATTTT. The encoded protein is CAWGWASGLGPQHF.